This TCR beta chain stems from a study of T cells in Graves' hyperthyroidism and ophthalmopathy. This clonotype has ten or more counts. Germline CDR1 SNHLY, CDR2 FYNNEI. J lost 7 bases, V lost 6 bases, and 13 bases had no gene match. The CDR3 spans 18 residues. RNA transcripts served as the template for amplifying TCR beta CDR3 regions. The HTBI primer set served for first-round RT-PCR of the TCR CDR3. TCRdb re-derived calls from the multiplex PCR reads in MiXCR, one entry per CDR3 protein. The profile shows under 350,000 distinct CDR3 sequences, approximately 14% of them singletons. This receptor was taken from a woman between 35 and 50 years old with Graves' hyperthyroidism. The rearrangement joins TRBV2 to TRBJ2-1; 15 bases match TRBD2. The sample consisted of blood. CDR3 loop: CASRLGLAGGSTWNEQFF. The CDR3 DNA sequence: TGTGCCAGCAGACTCGGACTAGCGGGAGGGAGTACATGGAATGAGCAGTTCTTC.